This is a list of T cell receptor beta chains from one sample in a study of control samples from healthy donors and cancer patients. The repertoire was sequenced with immunoSEQ multiplex PCR; TCRdb's copy has only in-frame clones and lacks some. The data hold approximately 120,000 clones, with about 90% observed a single time. The material sequenced was blood. These receptors originate from a man in his late teens or twenties in good health. The CDR3 runs from the conserved cysteine through the conserved F or W. A D gene is named only where the DNA matches it firmly. Some rows have no size entry. The others give once, few or many, or a class for an expanded clone.

>-|TRBJ1-2|TRBV30|TRBD1
CAWTSGQNYGYTF
TGTGCCTGGACCTCGGGACAGAACTATGGCTACACCTTC
>-|TRBJ2-7|TRBV10-3|-
CAIRPPGPSSEQYF
TGTGCCATCAGGCCTCCCGGACCCTCCAGCGAGCAGTACTTC
>-|TRBJ2-7|TRBV6-5|-
CASSYSTQQYEQYF
TGTGCCAGCAGTTACTCGACCCAGCAGTACGAGCAGTACTTC
>-|TRBJ1-5|TRBV6-5|-
CASSSRQREEPQHF
TGTGCCAGCAGTTCCAGACAGCGAGAGGAGCCCCAGCATTTT
>-|TRBJ2-5|TRBV27|TRBD2
CASCSVGLARYQETQYF
TGTGCCAGCTGTTCAGTGGGACTAGCGAGGTACCAAGAGACCCAGTACTTC
>-|TRBJ1-4|TRBV24-1|-
CATGEGATNEKLFF
TGTGCCACCGGTGAGGGAGCAACTAATGAAAAACTGTTTTTT
>-|TRBJ2-2|TRBV6-5|-
CASSYRRNTGELFF
TGTGCCAGCAGTTACAGAAGGAACACCGGGGAGCTGTTTTTT
>-|TRBJ2-2|TRBV6-4|-
CASSDRGRGDTGELFF
TGTGCCAGCAGTGACAGGGGCAGGGGAGACACCGGGGAGCTGTTTTTT
>-|TRBJ2-1|TRBV15|TRBD1
CATSRQGARRDNEQFF
TGTGCCACCAGCAGACAGGGGGCGAGGAGGGACAATGAGCAGTTCTTC
>-|TRBJ1-1|TRBV7-2|-
CASSLGQQGRGAFF
TGTGCCAGCAGCTTAGGTCAACAGGGACGTGGCGCTTTCTTT
>-|TRBJ1-2|TRBV4-1|-
CASSLPVGEGYGYTF
TGCGCCAGCAGCCTACCTGTGGGCGAAGGCTATGGCTACACCTTC
>-|TRBJ1-1|TRBV15|-
CATSRDRAPYTEAFF
TGTGCCACCAGCAGAGATAGGGCCCCTTACACTGAAGCTTTCTTT
>-|TRBJ1-2|TRBV5-1|TRBD1
CASSRGQGENYGYTF
TGCGCCAGCAGCAGGGGACAGGGAGAGAACTATGGCTACACCTTC
>few|TRBJ2-2|TRBV4-1|-
CASSQDLSRLGELFF
TGCGCCAGCAGCCAAGACTTGAGTCGCCTTGGGGAGCTGTTTTTT
>-|TRBJ1-5|TRBV28|-
CASIPAGVGDQPQHF
TGTGCCAGCATTCCCGCAGGGGTCGGGGATCAGCCCCAGCATTTT
>-|TRBJ2-2|TRBV4-1|-
CASSQELRGELFF
TGCGCCAGCAGCCAAGAGCTTCGCGGGGAGCTGTTTTTT
>-|TRBJ2-5|TRBV27|-
CASSSSRGAVREETQYF
TGTGCCAGCAGTTCCTCCCGGGGCGCCGTACGGGAAGAGACCCAGTACTTC
>-|TRBJ1-2|TRBV6-6|TRBD1
CASSKQGRGNYGYTF
TGTGCCAGCAGTAAACAGGGGAGAGGGAACTATGGCTACACCTTC
>-|TRBJ2-1|TRBV24-1|-
CATSDLLLGSGEQFF
TGTGCCACCAGTGATTTGCTTCTTGGCAGTGGTGAGCAGTTCTTC
>-|TRBJ1-5|TRBV12-5|TRBD1
CASGTGGSQPQHF
TGTGCTAGTGGGACAGGGGGTTCTCAGCCCCAGCATTTT
>-|TRBJ1-1|TRBV3-1/TRBV3-2|-
CASSPQVVSTEAFF
TGTGCCAGCAGCCCCCAGGTAGTAAGCACTGAAGCTTTCTTT
>-|TRBJ1-5|TRBV7-9|-
CASSKQNNQPQHF
TGTGCCAGCAGCAAACAGAATAATCAGCCCCAGCATTTT
>-|TRBJ1-5|TRBV27|-
CASSETQPQHF
TGTGCCAGCAGTGAAACTCAGCCCCAGCATTTT
>-|TRBJ2-1|TRBV7-3|TRBD1
CASSPAGGNEQFF
TGTGCCAGCAGCCCCGCAGGGGGCAATGAGCAGTTCTTC
>-|TRBJ2-3|TRBV3-1/TRBV3-2|-
CASSQGLGERDTQYF
TGTGCCAGCAGCCAGGGCCTGGGGGAACGAGATACGCAGTATTTT